One sample yielded the 23 T cell receptor beta chains listed below, sequenced in a study of T cells in Graves' hyperthyroidism and ophthalmopathy. It was RNA transcripts that yielded the amplified TCR beta CDR3 regions. The TCR CDR3 first-round RT-PCR relied on the HTBI primer set. Via MiXCR, TCRdb re-called the multiplex PCR reads, giving one row per CDR3 protein. The table has approximately 250,000 distinct CDR3 sequences, approximately 24% seen once; the top ten hold under 40%. Sequenced sample: blood. The receptors originated from a woman between 40 and 50 years old with Graves' ophthalmopathy.

This clonotype appeared many times. The CDR3 here is CASSDRTSYEQYF. For the CDR3, the DNA is TGTGCCAGCTCGGACAGGACGTCCTACGAGCAGTACTTC. The chain has TRBV18 and TRBJ2-7; TRBD1 matches at 7 bases. V trimming: 6 bases; J trimming: 1 base; junction bases outside the gene matches: 3. The germline V gene encodes CDR1 KGHSH and CDR2 LQKENI. The CDR3 covers 13 residues.

This clonotype was recorded many times. The chain couples TRBV30 to TRBJ2-7; D remains unclear. Per the germline V gene, CDR1 is GTSNPN and CDR2 is SVGIG (reference sequence). The CDR3 has 13 amino acids. With 0 bases removed from V and 6 bases from J, the gap between germline ends came to 12 bases. The CDR3 loop is CAWSVGNAGEQYF. The CDR3 DNA sequence: TGTGCCTGGAGTGTTGGCAACGCTGGCGAGCAGTACTTC. Full variable domain (outside the CDR3, taken from reference TRBV30 and TRBJ2-7): SQTIHQWPATLVQPVGSPLSLECTVEGTSNPNLYWYRQAAGRGLQLLFYSVGIGQISSEVPQNLSASRPQDRQFILSSKKLLLSDSGFYLCAWSVGNAGEQYFGPGTRLTVT.

The sample holds many counts of this clonotype. The J gene is TRBJ1-5, the V gene TRBV30; D may be TRBD1 (5 bases). The CDR3 consists of 14 residues. V lost 3 bases to trimming and J lost 6 bases, with 15 bases between them. Germline V gene data show CDR1 as GTSNPN and CDR2 as SVGIG (reference sequence). As DNA, the CDR3 is TGTGCCTGGAGCATGGGGCAGGGTGGTCAGCCCCAGCATTTT. Protein product: CAWSMGQGGQPQHF.

Ten or more counts support this clonotype. The chain uses TRBV12-3 or TRBV12-4 and TRBJ2-7; D perhaps matches TRBD1 (6 bases). V lost 2 bases and J lost 3, with 11 bases in between. The CDR3 extends over 14 amino acids. CDR3 DNA sequence: TGTGCCAGCAGTTTAATTCCGGACAGCTACGAGCAGTACTTC. Protein sequence: CASSLIPDSYEQYF.

This clonotype appeared many times. The J gene is TRBJ2-7, the V gene TRBV12-3 or TRBV12-4; no firm D call. The CDR3 sequence is 12 residues long. V lost 5 bases to trimming and J lost 6 bases, with 11 bases between them. The CDR3 sequence: CASSPSRGEQYF. Written as DNA, the CDR3 is TGTGCCAGCAGTCCCTCAAGAGGCGAGCAGTACTTC.

Ten or more counts support this clonotype. CDR3 amino acids: CASSHDGGNSPLHF. The CDR3 DNA follows: TGTGCCAGCAGCCACGACGGTGGGAATTCACCCCTCCACTTT. The chain couples TRBV3-1 to TRBJ1-6, with no clear D. Germline lookup yields CDR1 LGHDT and CDR2 YNNKEL (reference sequence). The CDR3 is 14 amino acids. V lost 3 bases and J lost 7, with 10 bases in between.

This clonotype was observed at least ten times. The gene calls are TRBV29-1 and TRBJ2-5; TRBD1 aligns across 9 bases. V lost 5 bases to trimming and J lost 5 bases; unmatched junction nucleotides: 9. The germline CDR1 and CDR2 sequences are SQVTM and ANQGSEA. The CDR3 is made up of 14 amino acids. The CDR3 coding sequence is TGCAGCGTTTTAGGGACAGGGATAGCGGAGACCCAGTACTTC. Translation gives CSVLGTGIAETQYF. Looking up the rest from reference TRBV29-1 and TRBJ2-5 gives the full variable domain: SAVISQKPSRDICQRGTSLTIQCQVDSQVTMMFWYRQQPGQSLTLIATANQGSEATYESGFVIDKFPISRPNLTFSTLTVSNMSPEDSSIYLCSVLGTGIAETQYFGPGTRLLVL.

This chain connects TRBV5-1 to TRBJ2-7, with 8 nucleotides matching TRBD2. The V gene end was trimmed by 5 bases and the J gene end by 2 bases; junction bases not matched to a gene: 6. Germline lookup yields CDR1 SGHRS and CDR2 YFSETQ. There are 14 residues in the CDR3. DNA for the CDR3: TGCGCCAGCAGGATGACTAGCGACGCCTACGAGCAGTACTTC. This codes for CASRMTSDAYEQYF.

This chain connects TRBV5-1 to TRBJ2-2; D is perhaps TRBD2 (6 bases). The CDR3 runs to 16 residues. Germline-derived CDR1 and CDR2 are SGHRS and YFSETQ. The germline V and J ends were trimmed by 0 bases and 0 bases, with 9 bases remaining between them. This CDR3 reads CASSLAGTSNTGELFF. The CDR3 DNA is TGCGCCAGCAGCTTGGCCGGGACTTCGAACACCGGGGAGCTGTTTTTT.

This rearrangement joins TRBV18 to TRBJ1-6, with 9 nucleotides matching TRBD1. This CDR3 has 15 amino acids. V dropped 6 bases and J dropped 4; count of bases not matched to a gene: 4. Germline values: CDR1 KGHSH, CDR2 LQKENI. Written as DNA, the CDR3 is TGTGCCAGCTCGGATGGACAGGGGTATAATTCACCCCTCCACTTT. This sequence encodes CASSDGQGYNSPLHF. The variable domain in full, with the rest retrieved from reference TRBV18 and TRBJ1-6, is NAGVMQNPRHLVRRRGQEARLRCSPMKGHSHVYWYRQLPEEGLKFMVYLQKENIIDESGMPKERFSAEFPKEGPSILRIQQVVRGDSAAYFCASSDGQGYNSPLHFGNGTRLTVT.

This chain uses TRBV5-1 with TRBJ1-2, with D perhaps matching TRBD1 (5 bases). The length of the CDR3 is 15 residues. CDR1 and CDR2 (germline): SGHRS, YFSETQ. The V and J ends lost 4 bases and 8 bases respectively, with 21 bases between them. The CDR3 loop reads CASSPTSGQGAGYTF. The CDR3 nucleotides read TGCGCCAGCAGCCCTACAAGCGGACAAGGAGCAGGCTACACCTTC.

This clonotype was seen many times. CDR3 region: CASSVGPNTEAFF. CDR3 bases: TGTGCCAGCAGTGTGGGCCCGAACACTGAAGCTTTCTTT. The chain combines TRBV9 with TRBJ1-1; unclear D gene. Germline V lookup: CDR1 SGDLS, CDR2 YYNGEE. The ends were cut back, 5 bases at V and 1 base at J, with 9 bases in the middle. CDR3 length: 13 residues.

This clonotype was counted ten times or more. The rearrangement links TRBV7-3 to TRBJ2-2, with D perhaps TRBD1 or TRBD2 (5 bases each). Trimming removed 5 bases at V and 9 bases at J, with 16 bases between. The CDR3 totals 14 residues. CDR1 and CDR2 (germline): SGHTA, FQGTGA. CDR3 in amino acids: CASSLLTGTRELFF. The CDR3 coding sequence is TGTGCCAGCAGCCTCCTCACCGGGACCCGGGAGCTGTTTTTT. The whole variable domain, filled in from reference TRBV7-3 and TRBJ2-2, reads GAGVSQTPSNKVTEKGKYVELRCDPISGHTALYWYRQSLGQGPEFLIYFQGTGAADDSGLPNDRFFAVRPEGSVSTLKIQRTERGDSAVYLCASSLLTGTRELFFGEGSRLTVL.

This chain links TRBV4-2 with TRBJ2-7; perhaps D is TRBD1 or TRBD2 (5 bases each). The length of the CDR3 is 13 residues. In germline, CDR1 is LGHNA, CDR2 YNFKEQ. V was pared by 0 bases and J by 7 bases, with 10 bases between. The CDR3, as DNA: TGTGCCAGCAGCCAAGATCTTTGGGGGGAGCAGTACTTC. Translating it yields CASSQDLWGEQYF.

This clonotype was found many times. The chain uses TRBV27 and TRBJ1-1; D possibly corresponds to TRBD1 (6 bases). The germline V gene has CDR1 MNHEY and CDR2 SMNVEV (reference sequence). CDR3 size: 14 residues. V gave up 5 bases and J gave up 6 bases, with 16 bases separating them. CDR3 in DNA: TGTGCCAGCAGTGTAATCCCGGGGGCAGCTGAAGCTTTCTTT. Translating gives CASSVIPGAAEAFF.

In its sample, this clonotype was seen many times. This chain connects TRBV20-1 to TRBJ1-1; the D gene is possibly TRBD1 (5 bases). Trimming took 3 bases from V and 1 from J, leaving 9 bases between them. The length of the CDR3 is 13 residues. Germline CDR1 is DFQATT and CDR2 is SNEGSKA (reference sequence). CDR3 loop: CSARGTSNTEAFF. The CDR3 DNA is TGCAGTGCTAGGGGGACCTCGAACACTGAAGCTTTCTTT.

Many counts were recorded for this clonotype. The gene calls are TRBV7-2 and TRBJ1-1; TRBD1 agrees at 9 bases. The junction had 19 bases not matched to a gene; V was cut back by 5 bases and J by 3 bases. Germline V CDR1 and CDR2: SGHTA, FQGNSA. The CDR3 runs 19 residues. CDR3 DNA sequence: TGTGCCAGCAGCCCATCCACCCTTGGGACAGGGTCCCGCCACACTGAAGCTTTCTTT. Protein sequence: CASSPSTLGTGSRHTEAFF.

The sample holds many counts of this clonotype. CDR3 amino acids: CASSLTIGSSSYEQYF. DNA of the CDR3: TGTGCCAGCAGTTTAACCATAGGGAGCAGCTCCTACGAGCAGTACTTC. The V call is TRBV28, the J call TRBJ2-7, with a weak D call TRBD2 (5 bases). From germline, CDR1 is MDHEN and CDR2 SYDVKM. There are 16 residues in the CDR3. V dropped 2 bases and J dropped 0 bases, with 14 bases sitting between them.

This clonotype turned up a few times. V and J are TRBV6-1 and TRBJ2-2, with a weak D call TRBD2 (6 bases). V lost 8 bases and J lost 2, with 15 bases in between. Germline V gives CDR1 MNHNS, CDR2 SASEGT. The CDR3 totals 15 residues. Here the CDR3 reads CASGSGAGNTGELFF. CDR3 DNA: TGTGCCAGCGGCTCCGGGGCGGGAAACACCGGGGAGCTGTTTTTT.

This clonotype has a count of ten or more. The rearrangement joins TRBV11-1 to TRBJ1-1; D is unresolved. With 4 bases removed from V and 1 base from J, the gap between germline ends came to 10 bases. The CDR3 has 14 amino acids. Per the germline V gene, CDR1 is SGHAT and CDR2 is FQDESV (reference sequence). CDR3: CASSSTGRNTEAFF. The CDR3 DNA is TGTGCCAGCAGCTCCACCGGGCGGAACACTGAAGCTTTCTTT.

This chain joins TRBV28 and TRBJ2-7; no reliable D call. The CDR3 is made up of 12 amino acids. Germline V gene data show CDR1 as MDHEN and CDR2 as SYDVKM. V dropped 8 bases and J dropped 4 bases, with 12 bases sitting between them. Here the CDR3 reads CASESRRYEQYF. CDR3 DNA: TGTGCCAGCGAAAGCAGGCGGTACGAGCAGTACTTC.

Ten or more counts support this clonotype. A read error is possible here, since a much larger clone lies one base away. The chain combines TRBV6-2 or TRBV6-3 with TRBJ2-7, with a tentative D call TRBD2 (6 bases). CDR3 length: 14 amino acids. Trimming stripped 3 bases from V and 6 bases from J, with 15 bases between. Looked up from germline, CDR1 is MNHEY and CDR2 is SVGEGT. The CDR3 region has the DNA TGTGCCAGCAGTTATTCTAGCGAGACCCTCGAGCAGTACTTC. Translation gives CASSYSSETLEQYF.

This clonotype occurred many times. The chain carries TRBV28 and TRBJ1-5, with 8 positions matching TRBD1. The CDR3 totals 16 residues. The junction had 5 bases not matched to a gene; V was cut back by 4 bases and J by 0 bases. CDR1 is MDHEN and CDR2 is SYDVKM in the germline V gene. The CDR3 region is CASSSAQGVSNQPQHF. DNA for the CDR3: TGTGCCAGCAGTTCCGCACAGGGGGTTAGCAATCAGCCCCAGCATTTT.